This is a list of T cell receptor beta chains from one sample in a study of post-analysis software for immune sequencing data. TCRdb redid the calling of the PCR reads with MiXCR, one entry per CDR3 protein. This table holds approximately 690,000 distinct CDR3 sequences, roughly three fifths found once. The sequenced sample was blood. The receptors stem from a girl aged 2-15 years with multiple sclerosis. CDR3s include the opening cysteine and the closing phenylalanine or tryptophan. The D gene is left open where the match is weak. Size values are once, few and many counts, or a class for expanded clones, and some rows have none.

. | TRBV5-8 | 15 | . | CASSLGYRGGNIQYF
TRBD1 | TRBV6-2/TRBV6-3 | 16 | few | CASNGQGFSGANVLTF
TRBD1 | TRBV19 | 12 | . | CATYRGPYGYTF
. | TRBV29-1 | 11 | . | CSGMTLYEQYF
. | TRBV12-3/TRBV12-4 | 13 | . | CASRGVDPDTQYF
TRBD1 | TRBV29-1 | 15 | . | CSVVLRDSLSYEQYF
. | TRBV5-1 | 14 | . | CASSPLGSFHGYTF
. | TRBV28 | 17 | . | CASSLRFGGTLPETQYF
. | TRBV6-5 | 14 | . | CASSYGMDLGGYTF
TRBD1 | TRBV5-4 | 20 | . | CASSPVGRGQGMGTYNEQFF
. | TRBV6-6 | 12 | . | CASTPGYREAFF
TRBD1 | TRBV7-9 | 15 | . | CASSIGTALDQPQHF
TRBD1 | TRBV6-1 | 14 | . | CASTQALTGDGQYF
. | TRBV7-9 | 14 | . | CVSSPRDTGYGYTF
. | TRBV7-9 | 20 | . | CASRSGVPGTYESINYGYTF
TRBD2 | TRBV20-1 | 15 | . | CSATSTSGGAETQYF
. | TRBV12-3/TRBV12-4 | 11 | few | CASSSAKEQYF
. | TRBV10-3 | 18 | few | CATHDSGASPATTDTQYF
. | TRBV20-1 | 18 | . | CSAIFSREGGTGANVLTF
. | TRBV28 | 12 | few | CASSLYPYEQYF
TRBD2 | TRBV7-8 | 16 | . | CASSLLETSGVETQYF
. | TRBV6-6 | 12 | few | CASSPRAYEQFF
. | TRBV6-2/TRBV6-3 | 16 | few | CASSYSSGEGSDEQYF